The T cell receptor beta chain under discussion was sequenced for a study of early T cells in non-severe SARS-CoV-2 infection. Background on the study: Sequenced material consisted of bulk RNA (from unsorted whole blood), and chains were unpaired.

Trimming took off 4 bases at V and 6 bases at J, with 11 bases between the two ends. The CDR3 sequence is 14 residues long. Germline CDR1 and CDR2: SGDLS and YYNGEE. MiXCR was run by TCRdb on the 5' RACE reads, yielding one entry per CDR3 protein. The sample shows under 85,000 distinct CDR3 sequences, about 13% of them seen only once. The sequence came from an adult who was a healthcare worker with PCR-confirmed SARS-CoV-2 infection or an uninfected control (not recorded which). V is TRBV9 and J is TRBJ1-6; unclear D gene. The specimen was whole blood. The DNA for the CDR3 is TGTGCCAGCAGCTCGACTATTGTTAATTCACCCCTCCACTTT. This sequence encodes CASSSTIVNSPLHF.